Listed here are 30 T cell receptor beta chains from one sample, sequenced in a study of Graves' ophthalmopathy and Graves' hyperthyroidism. Beta-chain TCR CDR3 regions were amplified from RNA transcripts. After a first-round RT-PCR with HTBI primers, a second-round multiplex PCR was run. TCRdb passed the multiplex PCR reads through MiXCR, listing each CDR3 protein once. The sample has some 210,000 distinct CDR3 sequences, around 30% seen once. Sequences were obtained from peripheral blood. These receptors were obtained from a man aged 50 or older with Graves' ophthalmopathy.

This clonotype has a count of ten or more. This chain connects TRBV10-3 to TRBJ1-2; 7 nucleotides agree with TRBD1. This CDR3 has 14 residues. Looked up from germline, CDR1 is ENHRY and CDR2 is SYGVKD. The J segment lost 8 bases and the V segment lost 3 bases, leaving 9 bases of the junction unmatched. As DNA, the CDR3 is TGTGCCATCAGTGACCGACAGGGAAGAGGAGGCTACACCTTC. Its protein is CAISDRQGRGGYTF.

As concerns this clonotype: Given a much more abundant clone one base away, this may be a read error. The V call is TRBV19, the J call TRBJ2-2; 9 bases map to TRBD1. Germline-derived CDR1 and CDR2 are LNHDA and SQIVND (reference sequence). This CDR3 spans 15 amino acids. The CDR3 region is CASSPLQGAAGELIF. As DNA, the CDR3 is TGTGCCAGTAGCCCTCTACAGGGGGCTGCCGGGGAGCTGATTTTT.

There are many counts of this clonotype. This sequence joins TRBV28 and TRBJ1-1; D remains unclear. Trimming pared 6 bases from V and 2 bases from J, leaving 10 bases between. The germline V gene has CDR1 MDHEN and CDR2 SYDVKM. The CDR3 runs 13 residues. The CDR3 reads CASSQTRNTEAFF. As DNA, the CDR3 is TGTGCCAGCAGCCAGACGAGAAACACTGAAGCTTTCTTT.

This clonotype was recorded a few times. The rearrangement joins TRBV28 to TRBJ1-2; possibly TRBD1 for D (5 bases). CDR3 size: 13 residues. Trimming took off 7 bases at V and 4 bases at J, with 13 bases between the two ends. Germline loops: CDR1 MDHEN, CDR2 SYDVKM. CDR3 sequence: CASTTGYSYGYTF. DNA of the CDR3: TGTGCCAGCACCACAGGATACAGCTATGGCTACACCTTC.

The table lists this clonotype with a few counts. This chain links TRBV12-3 or TRBV12-4 with TRBJ1-1; no firm D call. The length of the CDR3 is 14 residues. V gave up 5 bases and J gave up 1 base, with 11 bases separating them. CDR3 DNA: TGTGCCAGCAGTCCTGGGTGGCCGAACACTGAAGCTTTCTTT. Its protein is CASSPGWPNTEAFF.

V and J are TRBV7-8 and TRBJ2-7; D ambiguous. The CDR3 is 14 residues long. V lost 5 bases, J lost 5 bases, and 16 bases lay in between. Germline V CDR1 and CDR2: SGHVS, FQNEAQ. The CDR3 bases are TGTGCCAGCAGCCCTACTTTATGGGCCCACGAGCAGTACTTC. Its translation: CASSPTLWAHEQYF.

There are many counts of this clonotype. The V and J genes are TRBV28 and TRBJ2-5; 9 bases are shared with TRBD1. Germline V lookup: CDR1 MDHEN, CDR2 SYDVKM. After removal of 3 bases from V and 5 bases from J, the junction contained 13 bases not matched to a gene. CDR3 length: 17 amino acids. CDR3 DNA: TGTGCCAGCAGTTTGTGGGATGGGACAGGGTCTCGGGAGACCCAGTACTTC. This codes for CASSLWDGTGSRETQYF.

This clonotype was recorded at least ten times. This chain uses TRBV30 with TRBJ2-7, with 15 positions matching TRBD2. CDR1 and CDR2 (germline): GTSNPN, SVGIG (reference sequence). This CDR3 comprises 15 residues. The V gene end was trimmed by 3 bases and the J gene end by 5 bases; junction bases not matched to a gene: 5. The DNA of the CDR3 is TGTGCCTGGAGCCGGGGACTAGCGGGAGGTGACGAGCAGTACTTC. The encoded protein is CAWSRGLAGGDEQYF.

Many counts were recorded for this clonotype. This chain uses TRBV10-3 with TRBJ1-1, with D unclear. V shed 6 bases and J shed 7 bases, with 9 bases lying between them. The CDR3 length is 11 residues. CDR1 is ENHRY, CDR2 SYGVKD, per germline. The CDR3 DNA is TGTGCCATCAGAAGGGAAATTGAAGCTTTCTTT. Translated, it gives CAIRREIEAFF.

The chain recombines TRBV7-2 with TRBJ1-2; tentative D call: TRBD1 (6 bases). Between the trimmed V and J ends, which lost 4 bases and 2 bases, there was a span of 11 bases. This CDR3 has 14 amino acids. Germline assignment: CDR1 SGHTA and CDR2 FQGNSA. CDR3: CASSSGAVNYGYTF. CDR3 sequence (DNA): TGTGCCAGCAGCTCAGGGGCGGTGAACTATGGCTACACCTTC.

At least ten counts were recorded for this clonotype. The V gene is TRBV3-1, the J gene TRBJ1-1, with D perhaps matching TRBD1 (5 bases). The germline V gene has CDR1 LGHDT and CDR2 YNNKEL (reference sequence). This CDR3 spans 14 amino acids. The V and J ends lost 4 bases and 5 bases respectively, with 14 bases between them. CDR3 in amino acids: CASSPITGGTEAFF. The CDR3 DNA reads as TGTGCCAGCAGCCCCATTACAGGCGGAACTGAAGCTTTCTTT.

In this sample, this clonotype turned up many times. This chain connects TRBV20-1 to TRBJ1-1; D call uncertain. The germline V gene has CDR1 DFQATT and CDR2 SNEGSKA (reference sequence). This CDR3 comprises 14 residues. Deletions cut 0 bases from V and 9 bases from J, with 17 bases between. The CDR3 region is CSARDRGLGLQAFF. The CDR3 DNA reads as TGCAGTGCTAGAGATCGGGGATTGGGGTTGCAAGCTTTCTTT.

This clonotype came up many times. The gene calls are TRBV5-1 and TRBJ2-7, with D possibly being TRBD2 (5 bases). This CDR3 spans 20 amino acids. Germline lookup yields CDR1 SGHRS and CDR2 YFSETQ. The V end was cut by 1 base, the J end by 1 base, with 27 bases between. CDR3 in amino acids: CASSLYVNPDGGFLSYEQYF. As DNA, the CDR3 is TGCGCCAGCAGCTTGTACGTGAATCCAGACGGAGGCTTCCTTTCCTACGAGCAGTACTTC.

About this clonotype itself: A much more abundant neighbour one base away suggests this may be a read error. This CDR3 fails to terminate in the conserved phenylalanine or tryptophan, so it likely reflects a read error. The V and J genes are TRBV9 and TRBJ2-7; 10 positions match TRBD2. Germline CDR1 SGDLS, CDR2 YYNGEE. V dropped 3 bases and J dropped 3; count of bases not matched to a gene: 6. The CDR3 has 15 amino acids. This CDR3 is CASSAYTSGIYEQYI. Here the CDR3 DNA reads TGTGCCAGCAGCGCCTATACTAGCGGGATCTACGAGCAGTACATC.

The table lists this clonotype with many counts. The chain joins TRBV4-1 to TRBJ1-3; D not resolved. There are 14 residues in the CDR3. The V and J ends lost 1 base and 3 bases respectively, with 7 bases between them. Germline CDR1 MGHRA, CDR2 YSYEKL. The CDR3 reads CASSQVGGGNTIYF. The CDR3 coding sequence is TGCGCCAGCAGCCAAGTTGGCGGTGGAAACACCATATATTTT.

This sequence joins TRBV6-2 or TRBV6-3 and TRBJ2-5; D gene ambiguous. Germline CDR1 is MNHEY and CDR2 is SVGEGT. The V gene lost 6 bases and the J gene lost 5 bases, with 7 bases spanning the gap. The length of the CDR3 is 11 residues. In nucleotides, the CDR3 is TGTGCCAGCAGGCGCCTGGAGACCCAGTACTTC. It encodes CASRRLETQYF.

In this sample, this clonotype turned up many times. The J gene is TRBJ1-1, the V gene TRBV11-2; D uncertain. Trimming stripped 2 bases from V and 0 bases from J, with 7 bases between. The CDR3 runs 14 residues. Looked up from germline, CDR1 is SGHAT and CDR2 is FQNNGV. CDR3 in DNA: TGTGCCAGCAGCTTAAGACAAGTGAACACTGAAGCTTTCTTT. Residues: CASSLRQVNTEAFF.

This clonotype was picked up many times. The chain has TRBV5-1 and TRBJ2-5; 7 nucleotides agree with TRBD1. The CDR3 has 15 residues. CDR1 and CDR2 (germline): SGHRS, YFSETQ. With V trimmed by 3 bases and J by 5 bases, 10 bases remained unmatched. The CDR3 nucleotides read TGCGCCAGCAGCTGGACTGGGCCCAGGGGGGAGACCCAGTACTTC. Amino acid sequence: CASSWTGPRGETQYF.

This clonotype has ten or more counts. V usage is TRBV29-1 and J usage is TRBJ2-7; D is perhaps TRBD2 (5 bases). Germline CDR1 is SQVTM and CDR2 is ANQGSEA. Trimming stripped 5 bases from V and 0 bases from J, with 14 bases between. This CDR3 spans 14 amino acids. The DNA for the CDR3 is TGCAGCGTTACAAGCGGAGAGAGCTCCTACGAGCAGTACTTC. It encodes CSVTSGESSYEQYF.

This clonotype was seen at least ten times. The genes are TRBV27 and TRBJ1-5; D not certain. CDR3 length: 15 residues. Trimming took 6 bases from V and 0 from J, leaving 12 bases between them. Germline V lookup: CDR1 MNHEY, CDR2 SMNVEV (reference sequence). CDR3 nucleotide sequence: TGTGCCAGCAGCTCGCATAGCTATAGCAATCAGCCCCAGCATTTT. Protein product: CASSSHSYSNQPQHF.

In its sample, this clonotype was seen many times. V gene TRBV20-1 combines with J gene TRBJ2-5, with D perhaps TRBD2 (5 bases). The V and J ends lost 1 base and 5 bases respectively, with 8 bases between them. CDR1 is DFQATT, CDR2 SNEGSKA, per germline (reference sequence). The CDR3 extends over 12 amino acids. Here the CDR3 DNA reads TGCAGTGCTAGAGCCAGAGGGGAGACCCAGTACTTC. Translation gives CSARARGETQYF.

This clonotype was seen ten or more times. V and J are TRBV6-5 and TRBJ2-5; 16 bases are a match to TRBD2. Germline loops: CDR1 MNHEY, CDR2 SVGAGI. The junction had 9 bases not matched to a gene; V was cut back by 6 bases and J by 5 bases. This CDR3 comprises 17 residues. CDR3 DNA sequence: TGTGCCAGCAGCCCGGGACTAGCGGGAGGGATTGAGGAGACCCAGTACTTC. Protein: CASSPGLAGGIEETQYF.

This clonotype showed up many times. The rearrangement uses TRBV20-1 and TRBJ1-6; 8 positions agree with TRBD1. The CDR3 covers 13 residues. The junction had 9 bases not matched to a gene; V was cut back by 3 bases and J by 14 bases. CDR1 and CDR2 (germline): DFQATT, SNEGSKA (reference sequence). CDR3 nucleotides: TGCAGTGCTAGTGCCGACAGGGGATTAACCCTCCACTTT. Residues: CSASADRGLTLHF.

The sample holds many counts of this clonotype. The chain uses TRBV11-1 and TRBJ2-7, with D maybe TRBD1 (6 bases). Germline lookup yields CDR1 SGHAT and CDR2 FQDESV (reference sequence). The CDR3 extends over 13 amino acids. The V end was cut by 6 bases, the J end by 6 bases, with 15 bases between. The CDR3 coding sequence is TGTGCCAGCAGTTCGGCAGGGGCGGGCGAGCAGTACTTC. Amino acid sequence: CASSSAGAGEQYF.

In its sample, this clonotype was seen many times. The J gene is TRBJ1-2, the V gene TRBV4-3, with 10 positions matching TRBD1. Per germline, CDR1 LGHNA and CDR2 YSLEER. CDR3 length: 15 residues. After removal of 0 bases from V and 5 bases from J, the junction contained 3 bases not matched to a gene. Here the CDR3 reads CASSQERDRGYGYTF. The CDR3 nucleotides are TGCGCCAGCAGCCAAGAAAGGGACAGGGGTTATGGCTACACCTTC.

This clonotype has ten or more counts. The genes are TRBV13 and TRBJ1-1; D may be TRBD1 (6 bases). V gave up 2 bases and J gave up 3 bases, with 22 bases separating them. CDR3 size: 18 residues. Germline CDR1 reads PRHDT; CDR2 reads FYEKMQ (reference sequence). The CDR3 sequence: CASSLPTGTDFRDTEAFF. For the CDR3, the DNA is TGTGCCAGCAGCTTACCGACAGGTACTGATTTCAGGGACACTGAAGCTTTCTTT.

This clonotype was picked up many times. V usage is TRBV10-3 and J usage is TRBJ2-5, with 9 nucleotides matching TRBD2. The CDR3 has 14 residues. Per the germline V gene, CDR1 is ENHRY and CDR2 is SYGVKD. The J segment lost 4 bases and the V segment lost 7 bases, leaving 7 bases of the junction unmatched. The CDR3 protein is CAIKGTSSGETQYF. CDR3 bases: TGTGCCATCAAAGGGACTAGCAGCGGAGAGACCCAGTACTTC.

The chain has TRBV7-2 and TRBJ1-6; a weak D match, TRBD1 (6 bases). Trimming shortened V by 6 bases and J by 7 bases, and 13 bases separated the two germline ends. The CDR3 has 14 residues. From germline, CDR1 is SGHTA and CDR2 FQGNSA. CDR3 in DNA: TGTGCCAGCAGTTCCCGGGACAACAATTCACCCCTCCACTTT. Translation: CASSSRDNNSPLHF. Looking up the rest from reference TRBV7-2 and TRBJ1-6 gives the full variable domain: GAGVSQSPSNKVTEKGKDVELRCDPISGHTALYWYRQSLGQGLEFLIYFQGNSAPDKSGLPSDRFSAERTGGSVSTLTIQRTQQEDSAVYLCASSSRDNNSPLHFGNGTRLTVT.

This clonotype has at least ten counts. V gene TRBV7-2 combines with J gene TRBJ2-5; 8 bases line up with TRBD2. J lost 1 base, V lost 5 bases, and 6 bases had no gene match. Per the germline V gene, CDR1 is SGHTA and CDR2 is FQGNSA. The length of the CDR3 is 15 residues. The CDR3 loop is CASSEWAGGQETQYF. CDR3 bases: TGTGCCAGCAGCGAATGGGCGGGAGGCCAAGAGACCCAGTACTTC.

This clonotype was seen at least ten times. This chain connects TRBV12-3 or TRBV12-4 to TRBJ2-2, with TRBD2 as a possible D gene (5 bases). The CDR3 loop spans 13 amino acids. The V and J ends lost 5 bases and 6 bases respectively, with 10 bases between them. The DNA of the CDR3 is TGTGCCAGCAGTCGCGGGCCGGCCGGGGAGCTGTTTTTT. Protein sequence: CASSRGPAGELFF.